This T cell receptor beta chain was sequenced in a study of T cells after yellow fever vaccination (dated by TCRdb to the late 2010s). At the level of the whole study: The SMART-Seq v4 Ultra Low Input RNA kit was used to prepare libraries from fractions with low cell numbers. To follow T-cell clones before and after both primary and booster YFV17D yellow fever vaccination, bulk TCR alpha and beta repertoires underwent longitudinal sequencing. Two healthy male donors, one aged 18 to 30 and one aged 30 to 40 years, made up the cohort. Blood was collected at multiple timepoints before and after primary and secondary immunization, and bulk PBMC replicates and cell subsets were isolated.

The treatment or condition label of this sample denotes: live attenuated yellow fever vaccine strain. At each blood-draw timepoint, two biological replicates of bulk PBMCs were obtained. PBMCs were isolated from peripheral blood using a standard Ficoll-Paque protocol. RNA was extracted with TriZol from bulk PBMCs, CD4 and CD8 fractions, and dextramer-positive and dextramer-negative fractions. Note on this clonotype: What this receptor recognizes is not known. It has no much larger one-base neighbor in the sample; base qualities were not kept.

CDR1 LGHNA and CDR2 YNFKEQ were looked up in the germline V gene. The CDR3 holds 16 amino acids from the cysteine to the phenylalanine. The read is trimmed to its CDR3 DNA, 48 bases read in frame from base 1. At the junction V is shortened by 2 bases and J by 3 bases, with 16 bases in between. Synthesis of TCR cDNA relied on 5'RACE template switching, a step that introduced a universal primer site along with unique molecular identifiers. cDNA synthesis was primed from both the TCR alpha and TCR beta constant segments. Library amplification used two PCR steps, and the second PCR step added sample barcodes and sequencing adapters. Sequencing of libraries was performed on Illumina HiSeq 2500 (2x100 bp) or NovaSeq (2x150 bp). The original methods were these. Demultiplexing of reads and collapsing into UMI consensus sequences were performed with MIGEC, and V(D)J alignment was carried out with MiXCR. Vaccine-responding clonotypes were defined with edgeR using replicate PBMC samples, requiring FDR below 0.01 and a log2 fold change above 5 up to day 15. Bulk clonotypes were assigned CD4 or CD8 identity according to which sequenced CD4 or CD8 repertoire held them at higher abundance. TCRdb handled the public reads itself, with Q25 trimming in fastp and clone calling in MiXCR, and kept productive beta chains. Identical CDR3 protein sequences are pooled into one entry, listed with their most common genes and DNA. TCRdb's processing, not the authors', yielded these V and J calls. The sample has roughly 310,000 distinct CDR3 sequences on record, 8% to 10% of them singletons. The ten top clones hold under 20% of the sample.

Study-wide conclusions, independent of this receptor: FACS-sorted repertoires could contain abundant contaminating clonotypes from the bulk population, so computational filtering was required. Because the study included only a couple of donors, the extent to which the findings can be generalized is limited. The secondary T-cell response was weaker than the primary response but faster, peaking on day 5 instead of day 15. A small share of clonotypes occurred in both CD4 and CD8 compartments, likely arising from convergent recombination. After the booster, most clones that had expanded after primary vaccination were detected again (around 95% of CD4 and 88% of CD8), suggesting broad maintenance of memory.

The sample was PBMCs, taken on the day of the first yellow fever vaccination. This sequence originates from a man between 18 and 35 years old who received the YFV17D yellow fever vaccine. The chain uses TRBV4-2 and TRBJ1-1; the best D guess is TRBD1, with 6 bases matching. The nucleotides read TGTGCCAGCAGCCAAACCCAACAGGGAGTTGACACTGAAGCTTTCTTT. It is translated as CASSQTQQGVDTEAFF.